This T cell receptor beta chain is drawn from a study of cytomegalovirus exposure and HLA in healthy donors. In the study overall: Earlier results showed approximately 110 million unique TCR beta sequences derived from roughly 180 million T cells.

With regard to this clone: Its cognate antigen is unknown.

The study, taken as a whole, reports: Fewer N-insertions (relative to the approximately 670-donor mean) were reportedly seen in an Asian-associated ancestry cluster in a later analysis.

In the PCR, 60 Vbeta and 13 Jbeta primers were used. Clones were read by immunoSEQ multiplex PCR, and TCRdb kept only the in-frame ones, dropping some. This table holds about 210,000 clones, more than 75% found once. Healthy bone marrow donors made up the donors. V trimming: 2 bases; J trimming: 6 bases; junction bases outside the gene matches: 4. The CDR3 contains 14 residues. The V gene's germline CDR1 is SGHDT and CDR2 YYEEEE. The sequence derives from a girl aged 2-10 years in good health and CMV-seronegative. This chain connects TRBV5-6 to TRBJ1-5; 8 bases are a match to TRBD1. Specimen: PBMCs. CDR3 nucleotides: TGTGCCAGCAGCTTAATGACAGGGGCTCAGCCCCAGCATTTT. It translates to CASSLMTGAQPQHF. Drawing the rest from reference TRBV5-6 and TRBJ1-5, the complete variable domain is DAGVTQSPTHLIKTRGQQVTLRCSPKSGHDTVSWYQQALGQGPQFIFQYYEEEERQRGNFPDRFSGHQFPNYSSELNVNALLLGDSALYLCASSLMTGAQPQHFGDGTRLSIL.